These T cell receptor beta chains were read from a single sample in a study of shared clonotypes between healthy human individuals. Here immunoSEQ multiplex PCR was the method, and the copy in TCRdb shows in-frame clones only, minus some. Here the sample spans hundreds of thousands of clones, about 91% being singletons. Sequencing was done on a sample of naive CD8+ T cells sorted from blood. The receptors originated from a man aged 25 to 40 in good health. CDR3s include the opening cysteine and the closing phenylalanine or tryptophan. Fields, in order: V gene, CDR3 protein.

TRBV27	CASSSRSGLAPGGEQFF
TRBV6-6	CASSYPTAGGLYEQYF
TRBV7-2	CASSPGLAGTGELFF
TRBV7-8	CASSAPTGTSGTLYNEQFF
TRBV29-1	CSVGGQGYTEAFF
TRBV5-1	CASSSGVTDFDGYTF
TRBV6-1	CASSVPSSGRAKETQYF
TRBV7-9	CASSFGTLNYEQYF
TRBV4-1	CASSQSFGGADTQYF
TRBV16	CASSQDLGIDGANVLTF
TRBV5-1	CASSLEGENQPQHF